Presented here are 5 T cell receptor beta chains from one specimen sequenced in a study of blood T cell repertoires in COVID-19. Assay: immunoSEQ multiplex PCR; the TCRdb copy retains only in-frame clones and omits some. The sample gives 200,000 to 250,000 clones, about four fifths of which show up once; over 7.5% is in the top ten. Sequences were obtained from peripheral blood. The source of these receptors is an elderly man with acute or convalescent COVID-19.

This chain uses TRBV11-2 with TRBJ2-4; the D is unclear. V dropped 4 bases and J dropped 8 bases, with 6 bases sitting between them. The CDR3 covers 11 residues. The germline V gene has CDR1 SGHAT and CDR2 FQNNGV. CDR3 sequence reads: CASSSRDIQYF. CDR3 DNA: TGTGCCAGCAGCTCTCGGGACATTCAGTACTTC.

This chain uses TRBV5-6 with TRBJ1-1, with D maybe TRBD1 (5 bases). The CDR3 has 16 residues. Trimming stripped 2 bases from V and 5 bases from J, with 19 bases between. Germline-derived CDR1 and CDR2 are SGHDT and YYEEEE. The CDR3 is CASSLIRGGVWTEAFF. The CDR3, as DNA: TGTGCCAGCAGCTTAATCCGGGGAGGGGTGTGGACTGAAGCTTTCTTT.

The table lists this clone with a few counts. The chain links TRBV27 to TRBJ1-3; D call uncertain. V was pared by 2 bases and J by 0 bases, with 8 bases between. The CDR3 is 15 residues long. The germline gives CDR1 MNHEY, CDR2 SMNVEV (reference sequence). CDR3 bases: TGTGCCAGCAGTTTAACTTCGAGCTCTGGAAACACCATATATTTT. It yields the protein CASSLTSSSGNTIYF.

The CDR3 spells CAISPGLAGSMNEQFF. In DNA, the CDR3 is TGTGCCATCAGTCCGGGACTAGCGGGGAGTATGAATGAGCAGTTCTTC. This chain joins TRBV10-3 and TRBJ2-1; 13 positions agree with TRBD2. Losses at the gene ends were 5 bases for V and 7 bases for J; bases not matched to a gene: 8. From germline, CDR1 is ENHRY and CDR2 SYGVKD. The CDR3 runs to 16 residues.

V is TRBV24-1 and J is TRBJ2-2; D uncertain. This CDR3 spans 14 amino acids. The germline gives CDR1 KGHDR, CDR2 SFDVKD. V was cut by 0 bases and J by 5 bases, with 6 bases left in between. The CDR3 DNA sequence: TGTGCCACCAGTGATTTGCAGGTTACCGGGGAGCTGTTTTTT. Its translation: CATSDLQVTGELFF.